This passage covers 17 T cell receptor beta chains from one sample sequenced in a study of blood T cell repertoires in COVID-19 (dated by TCRdb to between 2020 and 2021). The method behind the library was the immunoSEQ multiplex PCR assay. TCRdb retrieved this table from immuneACCESS and kept in-frame rearrangements only. Not all clones are present; in checked studies, unresolved V genes account for under half, and no reason is known for the remainder. The sample table records 29,000 or so clones; approximately 90% of these occur just once. Of the sample, approximately 2.5% is held by the ten largest clones. Material for sequencing was peripheral blood. The receptor source for this set is a middle-aged man with active COVID-19.

The chain couples TRBV7-9 to TRBJ2-7; the D is unclear. The ends were cut back, 2 bases at V and 4 bases at J, with 15 bases in the middle. The CDR3 loop spans 15 amino acids. CDR1 is SEHNR and CDR2 is FQNEAQ in the germline V gene (reference sequence). As DNA, the CDR3 is TGTGCCAGCAGCTTACCAGACTCGAATGGGTACGAGCAGTACTTC. It yields the protein CASSLPDSNGYEQYF.

The chain combines TRBV11-2 with TRBJ2-3; D is possibly TRBD1 (5 bases). The germline CDR1 and CDR2 sequences are SGHAT and FQNNGV. V lost 1 base and J 2 bases, leaving 13 bases between the germline ends. The CDR3 spans 16 residues. The CDR3: CASSLVAGFLTDTQYF. The CDR3 coding sequence is TGTGCCAGCAGCTTAGTCGCAGGGTTCCTCACAGATACGCAGTATTTT.

The genes are TRBV6-6 and TRBJ2-1, with TRBD2 matching over 7 bases. The CDR3 consists of 15 residues. The V and J ends lost 8 bases and 2 bases, in that order; junction bases with no gene match: 9. CDR1 MNHNY and CDR2 SVGAGI come from the germline V gene (reference sequence). CDR3 amino acids: CASQERDRTYNEQFF. The DNA for the CDR3 is TGTGCCAGCCAAGAGCGGGATAGAACCTACAATGAGCAGTTCTTC.

The rearrangement uses TRBV6-1 and TRBJ2-3; 11 nucleotides align to TRBD1. Germline trimming cut 4 bases from V and 0 bases from J; bases unmatched to any gene: 3. CDR1 is MNHNS, CDR2 SASEGT, per germline. This CDR3 region has 16 residues. This chain's CDR3 is CASSVGTGGSTDTQYF. CDR3 nucleotide sequence: TGTGCCAGCAGTGTCGGGACAGGGGGAAGCACAGATACGCAGTATTTT.

This chain uses TRBV7-9 with TRBJ2-7; no definite D call. Germline V gene lookup returns CDR1 SEHNR and CDR2 FQNEAQ (reference sequence). V lost 5 bases and J 4 bases, leaving 18 bases between the germline ends. This CDR3 spans 15 amino acids. The CDR3 DNA reads as TGTGCCAGCAGCCCCCCAGGCCTATTATTTTACGAGCAGTACTTC. As protein: CASSPPGLLFYEQYF.

This chain connects TRBV4-2 to TRBJ2-3, with 10 bases aligning to TRBD2. The junction had 7 bases not matched to a gene; V was cut back by 2 bases and J by 2 bases. The CDR3 runs to 17 residues. Germline assignment: CDR1 LGHNA and CDR2 YNFKEQ. The CDR3 DNA is TGTGCCAGCAGCCAATGGGCTAGCGGGAGCCTCACAGATACGCAGTATTTT. Translated: CASSQWASGSLTDTQYF.

This chain connects TRBV30 to TRBJ2-5; 9 bases map to TRBD1. Losses at the gene ends were 1 base for V and 4 bases for J; bases not matched to a gene: 4. The CDR3 covers 14 residues. Germline V gene data show CDR1 as GTSNPN and CDR2 as SVGIG (reference sequence). The CDR3 DNA follows: TGTGCCTGGAGTGCGGGACAGGGCACAGAGACCCAGTACTTC. Translated, it gives CAWSAGQGTETQYF.

The CDR3 loop is CASSHTPGAGAGETQYF. The CDR3, as DNA: TGTGCCAGCAGCCACACCCCTGGAGCGGGGGCTGGGGAGACCCAGTACTTC. J is TRBJ2-5 and V is TRBV5-4, with 8 positions matching TRBD2. The CDR3 is made up of 17 amino acids. The germline gives CDR1 SGHNT, CDR2 YYREEE (reference sequence). V was pared by 4 bases and J by 5 bases, with 16 bases of the junction left unmatched.

This sequence joins TRBV4-1 and TRBJ1-2; perhaps TRBD1 as D (6 bases). The CDR3 consists of 13 residues. The germline CDR1 and CDR2 sequences are MGHRA and YSYEKL. The V and J ends lost 3 bases and 2 bases respectively, with 7 bases between them. CDR3 sequence (DNA): TGCGCCAGCAGCCACGGACAGAACTATGGCTACACCTTC. Amino acids: CASSHGQNYGYTF.

V and J are TRBV28 and TRBJ1-1; 9 bases line up with TRBD1. V shed 7 bases, J shed 8 bases, and the junction held 11 bases outside the gene matches. The CDR3 length is 14 residues. CDR1 and CDR2 (germline): MDHEN, SYDVKM. CDR3 sequence reads: CASITPGQGGEAFF. The CDR3 nucleotides are TGTGCCAGCATCACCCCGGGACAGGGCGGAGAAGCTTTCTTT.

V is TRBV24-1 and J is TRBJ2-1; D remains unclear. Trimming left V 4 bases short and J 7 bases short, with 10 bases between. CDR1 and CDR2 (germline): KGHDR, SFDVKD. This CDR3 spans 13 amino acids. The CDR3 sequence: CATSDPTVNEQFF. In nucleotides, the CDR3 is TGTGCCACCAGTGACCCGACTGTAAATGAGCAGTTCTTC.

CDR3 loop: CASSLFGSRYQETQYF. CDR3 nucleotides: TGTGCCAGCAGCTTGTTCGGGAGTAGGTACCAAGAGACCCAGTACTTC. This chain uses TRBV5-6 with TRBJ2-5, with D possibly TRBD2 on 6 matching bases. Germline CDR1 is SGHDT and CDR2 is YYEEEE. The CDR3 loop spans 16 amino acids. V dropped 1 base and J dropped 0 bases, with 13 bases sitting between them. The complete variable domain, with remaining parts taken from reference TRBV5-6 and TRBJ2-5, reads DAGVTQSPTHLIKTRGQQVTLRCSPKSGHDTVSWYQQALGQGPQFIFQYYEEEERQRGNFPDRFSGHQFPNYSSELNVNALLLGDSALYLCASSLFGSRYQETQYFGPGTRLLVL.

The chain couples TRBV5-4 to TRBJ1-4; 8 bases are shared with TRBD1. The CDR3 has 15 amino acids. J lost 4 bases, V lost 4 bases, and 6 bases had no gene match. The germline CDR1 and CDR2 sequences are SGHNT and YYREEE (reference sequence). The CDR3 is CASSPRTGSNEKLFF. The CDR3 DNA follows: TGTGCCAGCAGCCCTAGGACAGGGAGTAATGAAAAACTGTTTTTT.

The rearrangement uses TRBV7-9 and TRBJ2-5, with 9 bases aligning to TRBD1. J gave up 1 base and V 0 bases, and 0 bases lay outside the gene matches. CDR3 length: 15 residues. Looked up from germline, CDR1 is SEHNR and CDR2 is FQNEAQ (reference sequence). CDR3 coding DNA: TGTGCCAGCAGCTTAGCGGACAGGGGCCAAGAGACCCAGTACTTC. It yields the protein CASSLADRGQETQYF.

The chain employs TRBV5-6 and TRBJ2-3, with D maybe TRBD2 (5 bases). Germline CDR1 and CDR2: SGHDT and YYEEEE. The CDR3 has 13 amino acids. V lost 2 bases and J 5 bases, leaving 9 bases between the germline ends. The CDR3 protein is CASSLLGRDTQYF. The CDR3 DNA follows: TGTGCCAGCAGCTTACTTGGGAGAGATACGCAGTATTTT.

V is TRBV19 and J is TRBJ2-7, with a tentative D call TRBD1 (6 bases). V lost 3 bases and J 6 bases, leaving 9 bases between the germline ends. This CDR3 contains 12 residues. Germline V gives CDR1 LNHDA, CDR2 SQIVND (reference sequence). CDR3 in amino acids: CASSIGTSEQYF. CDR3 DNA: TGTGCCAGTAGTATCGGGACAAGCGAGCAGTACTTC. Full variable domain (missing parts from reference TRBV19 and TRBJ2-7): DGGITQSPKYLFRKEGQNVTLSCEQNLNHDAMYWYRQDPGQGLRLIYYSQIVNDFQKGDIAEGYSVSREKKESFPLTVTSAQKNPTAFYLCASSIGTSEQYFGPGTRLTVT.

The V gene is TRBV19, the J gene TRBJ2-7; 8 bases match TRBD2. The CDR3 covers 16 residues. The ends lost 5 bases at V and 2 bases at J; junction bases unmatched: 11. Germline V CDR1 and CDR2: LNHDA, SQIVND (reference sequence). The DNA for the CDR3 is TGTGCCAGTAGTCCCGCCGTGGGACTAGTAACCTACGAGCAGTACTTC. Encoded protein: CASSPAVGLVTYEQYF.